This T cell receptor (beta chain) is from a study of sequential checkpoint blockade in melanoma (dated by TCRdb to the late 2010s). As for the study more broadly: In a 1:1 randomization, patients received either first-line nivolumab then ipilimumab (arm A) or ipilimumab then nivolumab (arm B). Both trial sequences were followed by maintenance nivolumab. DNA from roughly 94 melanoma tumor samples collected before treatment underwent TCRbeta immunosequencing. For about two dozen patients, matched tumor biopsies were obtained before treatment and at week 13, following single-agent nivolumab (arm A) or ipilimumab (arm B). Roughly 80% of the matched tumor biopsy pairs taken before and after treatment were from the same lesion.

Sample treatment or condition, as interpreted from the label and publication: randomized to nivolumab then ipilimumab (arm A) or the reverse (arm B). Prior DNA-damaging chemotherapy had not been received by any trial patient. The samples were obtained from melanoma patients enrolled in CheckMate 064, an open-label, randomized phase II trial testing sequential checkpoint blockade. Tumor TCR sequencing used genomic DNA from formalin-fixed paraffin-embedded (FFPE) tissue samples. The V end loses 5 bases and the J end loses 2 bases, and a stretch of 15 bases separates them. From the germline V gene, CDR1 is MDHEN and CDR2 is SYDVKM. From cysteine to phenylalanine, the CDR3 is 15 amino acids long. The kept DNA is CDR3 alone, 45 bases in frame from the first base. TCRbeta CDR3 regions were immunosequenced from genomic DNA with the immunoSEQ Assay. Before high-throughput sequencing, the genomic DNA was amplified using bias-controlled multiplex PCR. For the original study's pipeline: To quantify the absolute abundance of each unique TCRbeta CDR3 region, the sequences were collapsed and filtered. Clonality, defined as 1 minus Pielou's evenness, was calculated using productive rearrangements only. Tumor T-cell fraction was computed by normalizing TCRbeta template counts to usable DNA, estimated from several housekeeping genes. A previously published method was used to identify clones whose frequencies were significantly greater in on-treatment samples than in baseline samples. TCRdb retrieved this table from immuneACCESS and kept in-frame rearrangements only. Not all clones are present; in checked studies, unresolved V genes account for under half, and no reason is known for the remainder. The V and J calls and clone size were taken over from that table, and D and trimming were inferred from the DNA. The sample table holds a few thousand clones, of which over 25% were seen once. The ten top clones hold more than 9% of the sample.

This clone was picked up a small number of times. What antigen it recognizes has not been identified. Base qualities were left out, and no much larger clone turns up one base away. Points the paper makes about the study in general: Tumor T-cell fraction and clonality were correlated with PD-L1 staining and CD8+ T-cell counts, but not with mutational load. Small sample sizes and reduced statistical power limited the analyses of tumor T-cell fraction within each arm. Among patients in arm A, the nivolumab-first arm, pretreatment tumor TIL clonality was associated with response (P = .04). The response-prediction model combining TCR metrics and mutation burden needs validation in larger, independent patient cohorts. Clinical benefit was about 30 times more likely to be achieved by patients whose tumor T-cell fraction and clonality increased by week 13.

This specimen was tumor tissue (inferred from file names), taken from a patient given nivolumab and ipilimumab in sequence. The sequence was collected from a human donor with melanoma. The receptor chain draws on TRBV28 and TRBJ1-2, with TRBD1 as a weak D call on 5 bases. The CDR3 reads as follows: CASSPPSGGNYGYTF. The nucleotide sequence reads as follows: TGTGCCAGCAGTCCCCCTTCCGGGGGGAACTATGGCTACACCTTC.